This TCR beta chain was sequenced in a study of graft-versus-host responses after intestinal transplantation. Study summary: In this cohort, recipients had multivisceral, liver-intestinal, or isolated intestinal transplants. Tacrolimus and steroids were given for roughly 3 years to all recipients after anti-thymocyte globulin induction. Study results and caveats: Allografts of one patient group, those with graft-donor T cell macrochimerism, had high graft-versus-host to host-versus-graft clonal ratios. An association linked early post-transplant HvG declines with peak circulating GvH clone levels.

The CDR3 loop spans 15 amino acids. CDR1 is MGHRA, CDR2 YSYEKL, per germline. With 3 bases removed from V and 5 bases from J, the gap between germline ends came to 14 bases. On this clone itself: Its antigen is still unknown.

Profiled with immunoSEQ multiplex PCR; TCRdb holds only in-frame clones, not every one. In the table there are 96,000 or so clones, approximately 90% of which are singletons. The source of this sequence is a human donor who received an intestinal transplant. V gene TRBV4-1 combines with J gene TRBJ1-3, with D tentatively TRBD1 (5 bases). The material was unstimulated CD4+ T cells sorted from spleen or lymph node cells, obtained before intestinal transplant. DNA of the CDR3: TGCGCCAGCAGCCACTTAACGGGGGTCCGAAACACCATATATTTT. This codes for CASSHLTGVRNTIYF.